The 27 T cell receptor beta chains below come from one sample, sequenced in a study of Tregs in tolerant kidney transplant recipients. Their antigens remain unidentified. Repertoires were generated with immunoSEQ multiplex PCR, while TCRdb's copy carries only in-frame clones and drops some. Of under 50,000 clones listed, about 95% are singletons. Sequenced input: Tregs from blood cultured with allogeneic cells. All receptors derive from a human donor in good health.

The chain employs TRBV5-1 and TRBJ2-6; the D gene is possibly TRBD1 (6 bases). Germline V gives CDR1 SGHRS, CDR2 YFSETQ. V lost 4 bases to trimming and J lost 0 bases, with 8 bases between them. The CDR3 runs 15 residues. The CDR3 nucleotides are TGCGCCAGCAGCCAAGGGGGCTCTGGGGCCAACGTCCTGACTTTC. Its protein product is CASSQGGSGANVLTF.

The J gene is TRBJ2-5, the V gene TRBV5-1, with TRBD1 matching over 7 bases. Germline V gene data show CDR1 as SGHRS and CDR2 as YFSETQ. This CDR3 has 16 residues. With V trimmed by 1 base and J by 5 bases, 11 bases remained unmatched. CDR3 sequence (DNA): TGCGCCAGCAGCTTGCCCCGACAGGGAAGGAGGGAGACCCAGTACTTC. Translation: CASSLPRQGRRETQYF.

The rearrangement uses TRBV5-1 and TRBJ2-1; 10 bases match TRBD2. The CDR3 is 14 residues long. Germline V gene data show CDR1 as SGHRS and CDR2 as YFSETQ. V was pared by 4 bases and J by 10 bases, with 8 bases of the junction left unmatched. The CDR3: CASSNGGSGREQFF. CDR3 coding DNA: TGCGCCAGCAGCAACGGGGGTAGCGGGAGGGAGCAGTTCTTC.

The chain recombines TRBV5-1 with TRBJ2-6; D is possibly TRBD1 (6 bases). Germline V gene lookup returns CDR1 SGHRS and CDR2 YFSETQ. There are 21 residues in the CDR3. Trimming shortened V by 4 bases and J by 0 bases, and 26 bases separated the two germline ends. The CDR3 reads CASSLSPPGQRLRSGANVLTF. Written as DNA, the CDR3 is TGCGCCAGCAGCCTCTCCCCTCCAGGACAGCGTCTACGCTCTGGGGCCAACGTCCTGACTTTC. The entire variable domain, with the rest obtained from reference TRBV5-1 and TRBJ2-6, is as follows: KAGVTQTPRYLIKTRGQQVTLSCSPISGHRSVSWYQQTPGQGLQFLFEYFSETQRNKGNFPGRFSGRQFSNSRSEMNVSTLELGDSALYLCASSLSPPGQRLRSGANVLTFGAGSRLTVL.

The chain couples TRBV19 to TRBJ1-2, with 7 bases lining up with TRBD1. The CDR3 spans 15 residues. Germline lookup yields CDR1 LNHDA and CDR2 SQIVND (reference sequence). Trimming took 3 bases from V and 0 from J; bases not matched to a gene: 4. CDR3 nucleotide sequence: TGTGCCAGTAGTATTAGGGGGACAGCTAACTATGGCTACACCTTC. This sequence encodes CASSIRGTANYGYTF.

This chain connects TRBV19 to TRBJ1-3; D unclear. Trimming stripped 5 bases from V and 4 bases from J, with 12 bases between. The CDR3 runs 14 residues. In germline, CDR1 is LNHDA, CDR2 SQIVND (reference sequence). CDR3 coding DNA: TGTGCCAGTAGTCCCGTAAGCGCCGGAAACACCATATATTTT. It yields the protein CASSPVSAGNTIYF.

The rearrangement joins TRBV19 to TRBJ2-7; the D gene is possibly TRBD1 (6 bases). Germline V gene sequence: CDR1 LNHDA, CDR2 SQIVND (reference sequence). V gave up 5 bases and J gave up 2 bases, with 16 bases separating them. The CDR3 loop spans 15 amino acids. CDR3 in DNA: TGTGCCAGTAGTTTCCAGACAGGTCGCGCCTACGAGCAGTACTTC. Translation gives CASSFQTGRAYEQYF.

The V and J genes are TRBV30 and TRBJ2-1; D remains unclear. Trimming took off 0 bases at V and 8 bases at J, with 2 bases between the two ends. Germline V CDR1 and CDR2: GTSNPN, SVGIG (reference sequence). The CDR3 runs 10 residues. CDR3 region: CAWSVHEQFF. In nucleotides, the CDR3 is TGTGCCTGGAGTGTACATGAGCAGTTCTTC.

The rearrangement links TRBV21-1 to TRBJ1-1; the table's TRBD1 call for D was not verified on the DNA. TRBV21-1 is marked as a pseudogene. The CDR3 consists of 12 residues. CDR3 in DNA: TGTGCCAGCAGCCTACAGGTCCCAGAAGCTTTCTTT. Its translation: CASSLQVPEAFF.

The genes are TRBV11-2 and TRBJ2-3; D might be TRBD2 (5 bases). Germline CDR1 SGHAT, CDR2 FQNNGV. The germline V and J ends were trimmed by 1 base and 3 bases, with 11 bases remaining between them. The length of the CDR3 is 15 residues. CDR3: CASSLVLRETDTQYF. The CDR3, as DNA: TGTGCCAGCAGCTTAGTTCTTAGGGAGACAGATACGCAGTATTTT.

The CDR3 DNA is TGTGCCAGCTCACCACCGGGCGGGGTGAGCTCCTACAATGAGCAGTTCTTC. This encodes CASSPPGGVSSYNEQFF. The rearrangement joins TRBV18 to TRBJ2-1; tentative D call: TRBD2 (6 bases). This CDR3 region has 17 residues. Trimming pared 0 bases from V and 0 bases from J, leaving 12 bases between. Germline V lookup: CDR1 KGHSH, CDR2 LQKENI.

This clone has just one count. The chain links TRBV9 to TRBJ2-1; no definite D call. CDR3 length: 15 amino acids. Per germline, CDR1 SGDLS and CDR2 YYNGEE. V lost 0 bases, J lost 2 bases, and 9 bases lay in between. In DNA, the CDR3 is TGTGCCAGCAGCGTAGACGTCATGCCCTACAATGAGCAGTTCTTC. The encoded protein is CASSVDVMPYNEQFF.

In nucleotides, the CDR3 is TGTGCCAGTAAACGGGACACCGGAACCTTAGCCAAAAACATTCAGTACTTC. This translates into CASKRDTGTLAKNIQYF. This chain connects TRBV19 to TRBJ2-4; D is perhaps TRBD1 (6 bases). The CDR3 consists of 17 residues. V lost 7 bases to trimming and J lost 0 bases, with 19 bases between them. CDR1 is LNHDA, CDR2 SQIVND, per germline (reference sequence).

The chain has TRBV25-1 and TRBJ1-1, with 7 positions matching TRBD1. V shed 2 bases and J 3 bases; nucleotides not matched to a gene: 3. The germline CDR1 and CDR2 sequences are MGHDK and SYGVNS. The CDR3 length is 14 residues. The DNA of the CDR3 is TGTGCCAGCAGTGAACTCAGGGGGGACACTGAAGCTTTCTTT. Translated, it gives CASSELRGDTEAFF.

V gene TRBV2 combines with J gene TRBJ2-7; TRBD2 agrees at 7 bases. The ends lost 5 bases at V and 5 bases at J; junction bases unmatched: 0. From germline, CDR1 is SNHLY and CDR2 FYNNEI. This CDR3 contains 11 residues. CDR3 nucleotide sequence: TGTGCCAGCAGTACTAGCGACGAGCAGTACTTC. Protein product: CASSTSDEQYF.

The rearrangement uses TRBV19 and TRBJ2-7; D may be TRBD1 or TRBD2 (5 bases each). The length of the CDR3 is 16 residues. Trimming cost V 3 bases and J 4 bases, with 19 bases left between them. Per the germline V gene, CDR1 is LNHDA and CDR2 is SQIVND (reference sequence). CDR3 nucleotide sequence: TGTGCCAGTAGTATGGCCGACAGCCCCGGGACGTACGAGCAGTACTTC. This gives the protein CASSMADSPGTYEQYF.

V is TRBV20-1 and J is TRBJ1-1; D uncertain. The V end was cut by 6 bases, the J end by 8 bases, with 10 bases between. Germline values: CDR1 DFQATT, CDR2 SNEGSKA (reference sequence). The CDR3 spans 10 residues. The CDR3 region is CSAVLREAFF. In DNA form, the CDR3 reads TGCAGTGCCGTCCTCAGGGAAGCTTTCTTT.

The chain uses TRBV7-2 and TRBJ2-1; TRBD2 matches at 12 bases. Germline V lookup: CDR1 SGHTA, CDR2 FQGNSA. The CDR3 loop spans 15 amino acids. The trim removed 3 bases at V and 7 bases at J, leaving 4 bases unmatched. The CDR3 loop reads CASSFLAGGPNEQFF. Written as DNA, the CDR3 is TGTGCCAGCAGCTTTCTAGCGGGGGGGCCTAATGAGCAGTTCTTC.

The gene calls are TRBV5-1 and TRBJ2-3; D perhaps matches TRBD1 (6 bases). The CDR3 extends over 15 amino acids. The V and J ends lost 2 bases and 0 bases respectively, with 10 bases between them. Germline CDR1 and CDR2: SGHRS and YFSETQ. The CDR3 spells CASSFWDISTDTQYF. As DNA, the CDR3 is TGCGCCAGCAGCTTTTGGGACATTAGCACAGATACGCAGTATTTT.

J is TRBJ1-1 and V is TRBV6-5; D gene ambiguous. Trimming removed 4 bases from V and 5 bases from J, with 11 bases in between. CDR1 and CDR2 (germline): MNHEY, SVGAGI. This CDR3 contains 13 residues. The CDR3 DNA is TGTGCCAGCAGTTCCGGGTTATCGACTGAAGCTTTCTTT. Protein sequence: CASSSGLSTEAFF.

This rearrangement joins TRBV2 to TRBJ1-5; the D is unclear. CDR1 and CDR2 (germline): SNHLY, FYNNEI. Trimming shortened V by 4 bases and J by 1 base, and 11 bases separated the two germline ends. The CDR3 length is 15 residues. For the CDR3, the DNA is TGTGCCAGCAGTGTCTTGGCGGCAAGCAATCAGCCCCAGCATTTT. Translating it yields CASSVLAASNQPQHF.

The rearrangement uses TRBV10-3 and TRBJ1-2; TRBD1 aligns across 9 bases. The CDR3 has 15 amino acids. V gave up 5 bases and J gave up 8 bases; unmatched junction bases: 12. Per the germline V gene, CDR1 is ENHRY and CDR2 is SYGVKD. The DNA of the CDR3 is TGTGCCATCAGTTCCGGGACAGGGCTATACGAAGGCTACACCTTC. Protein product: CAISSGTGLYEGYTF.

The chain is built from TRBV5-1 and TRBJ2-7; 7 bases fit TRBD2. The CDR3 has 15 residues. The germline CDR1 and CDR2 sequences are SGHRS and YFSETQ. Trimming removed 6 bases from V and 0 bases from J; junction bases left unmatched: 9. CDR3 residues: CASTRGLADSYEQYF. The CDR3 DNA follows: TGCGCCAGCACCCGTGGGCTAGCGGACTCCTACGAGCAGTACTTC.

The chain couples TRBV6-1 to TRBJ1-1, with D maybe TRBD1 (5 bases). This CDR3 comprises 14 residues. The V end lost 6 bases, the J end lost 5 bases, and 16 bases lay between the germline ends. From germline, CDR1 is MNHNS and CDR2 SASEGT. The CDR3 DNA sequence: TGTGCCAGCAGATCGGGACGGGGGGGTACTGAAGCTTTCTTT. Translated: CASRSGRGGTEAFF.

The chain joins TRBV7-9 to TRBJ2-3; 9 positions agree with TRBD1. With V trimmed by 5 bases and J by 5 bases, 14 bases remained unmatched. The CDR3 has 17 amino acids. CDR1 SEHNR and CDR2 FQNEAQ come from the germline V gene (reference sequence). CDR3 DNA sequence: TGTGCCAGCAGCCCCCTAGTCTCAGGGGACAGGGTAGATACGCAGTATTTT. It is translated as CASSPLVSGDRVDTQYF.

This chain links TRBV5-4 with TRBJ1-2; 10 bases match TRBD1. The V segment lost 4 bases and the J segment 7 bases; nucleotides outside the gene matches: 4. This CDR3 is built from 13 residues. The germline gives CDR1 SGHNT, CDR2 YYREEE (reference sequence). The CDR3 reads CASSPGTGAGYTF. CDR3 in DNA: TGTGCCAGCAGCCCCGGGACAGGGGCTGGCTACACCTTC.

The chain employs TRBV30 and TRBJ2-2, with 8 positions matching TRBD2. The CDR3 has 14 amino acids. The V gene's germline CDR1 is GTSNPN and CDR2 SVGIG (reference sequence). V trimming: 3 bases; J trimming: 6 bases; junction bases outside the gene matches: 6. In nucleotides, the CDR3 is TGTGCCTGGAGAGGACTAGCCTCCTCCGGGGAGCTGTTTTTT. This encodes CAWRGLASSGELFF.